The TCR beta chain under discussion was sequenced for a study of blood T cell repertoires in COVID-19. On the study more broadly: PBMCs, B-cell-depleted T cells, or T cells provided the cDNA or gDNA that made up the material.

J gave up 0 bases and V 5 bases, and 5 bases lay outside the gene matches. Germline V gives CDR1 LNHDA, CDR2 SQIVND (reference sequence). This CDR3 is built from 15 residues. Study processing details: Amplification with reference gene primers provided the estimates of nucleated cell counts. This table comes from immunoSEQ multiplex PCR, and its TCRdb copy is limited to in-frame clones, with some not included. Clone size and V and J calls were adopted from that table, with D and trimming inferred from the DNA. The data contain 13,000 or so clones, approximately 91% of them singletons. Sequenced material: peripheral blood. The genes are TRBV19 and TRBJ2-3; 7 bases fit TRBD2. The TCR sequence derives from a human donor in a cohort sampled during active COVID-19. DNA for the CDR3: TGTGCCAGTAGTGTCGGGGGGATTAGCACAGATACGCAGTATTTT. This codes for CASSVGGISTDTQYF. Looking up the rest from reference TRBV19 and TRBJ2-3 gives the full variable domain: DGGITQSPKYLFRKEGQNVTLSCEQNLNHDAMYWYRQDPGQGLRLIYYSQIVNDFQKGDIAEGYSVSREKKESFPLTVTSAQKNPTAFYLCASSVGGISTDTQYFGPGTRLTVL.